This T cell receptor beta chain was sequenced during a study of metastatic and nonmetastatic thyroid tumors. About the research overall: Malignant and benign thyroid patients had repertoires compared in peripheral blood and tumor or nodule tissue. Study results and limitations: Significantly higher TCR beta diversity was reportedly seen in malignant thyroid tumors than benign nodules, in blood and tumor.

Every patient was untreated before thyroid surgery. This clone was seen repeatedly, ten times or more. Its specificity is unknown. CDR3 length: 12 amino acids. Between the trimmed V and J ends, which lost 10 bases and 2 bases, there was a span of 11 bases. The germline V gene encodes CDR1 SNHLY and CDR2 FYNNEI. In the source study's methods: CDR3 differences across clinicopathological groups were used to build a distant-metastasis classifier for papillary thyroid cancer. TCRdb reanalyzed the PCR reads via MiXCR. These V and J calls rely on TCRdb rather than the paper's analysis. Of some 64,000 clones in the sample, 4% to 5% were seen once.

The chain has TRBV2 and TRBJ2-5; maybe TRBD1 (5 bases). The sequence was obtained from a female donor with papillary thyroid cancer or a benign thyroid nodule (not recorded which). Some clones in this sample may be carry-over from other donors' samples. Sequencing used blood. CDR3 region: CANPRQQETQYF. CDR3 bases: TGTGCCAACCCGAGACAGCAAGAGACCCAGTACTTC. Full variable domain (remainder filled in from reference TRBV2 and TRBJ2-5): EPEVTQTPSHQVTQMGQEVILRCVPISNHLYFYWYRQILGQKVEFLVSFYNNEISEKSEIFDDQFSVERPDGSNFTLKIRSTKLEDSAMYFCANPRQQETQYFGPGTRLLVL.